These T cell receptor beta chains were read from a single sample in a study of shared clonotypes between healthy human individuals. TCRdb's table, derived via immunoSEQ multiplex PCR, lists solely in-frame clones and lacks some. The data show about a million clones, around three quarters seen once. Sequencing was done on a sample of memory CD4+ T cells from PBMCs. The receptors shown here come from a young man in good health. Some clones in this sample may be carry-over from other donors' samples. Each CDR3 is given with its conserved first and last residue. The D gene is left open where the match is weak. Clone size is stated in some rows and not others, as once, few, many or a class when expanded.

J	V	size	D	DNA	CDR3
TRBJ2-6	TRBV5-1	NA	TRBD1	TGCGCCAGCAGCCCCGGGACAGTTTTCTCTGGGGCCAACGTCCTGACTTTC	CASSPGTVFSGANVLTF
TRBJ2-5	TRBV7-9	once	NA	TGTGCCAGCAGCCCATCTCACGGTCAAGAGACCCAGTACTTC	CASSPSHGQETQYF
TRBJ1-4	TRBV18	NA	NA	TGTGCCAGCTCCCGTGGACAGCCTACTAATGAAAAACTGTTTTTT	CASSRGQPTNEKLFF
TRBJ1-1	TRBV29-1	many	NA	TGCAGCGTTGAAGACCCGGGACAAGAGAACACTGAAGCTTTCTTT	CSVEDPGQENTEAFF
TRBJ1-2	TRBV5-1	NA	NA	TGCGCCAGCAGCTCGGGAGTAGGGGGCTACACCTTC	CASSSGVGGYTF
TRBJ2-7	TRBV6-6	NA	NA	TGTGCCAGCAGTTACCCGGAAGGTTCCGACTACGAGCAGTACTTC	CASSYPEGSDYEQYF
TRBJ2-1	TRBV4-1	NA	TRBD2	TGCGCCAGCAGCCAAGTGGCTAGCGGTCTTAATGAGCAGTTCTTC	CASSQVASGLNEQFF
TRBJ2-1	TRBV29-1	NA	TRBD2	TGCAGCGTTGACAAGACTAGCGGGAGACACGGCAATGAGCAGTTCTTC	CSVDKTSGRHGNEQFF
TRBJ1-1	TRBV20-1	few	NA	TGCAGTGCTTTCGGTAGGAGAGCTTTCTTT	CSAFGRRAFF
TRBJ1-1	TRBV21-1	few	NA	TGTGCCAGCAGCAAAGGCGATTCCCTGGGGACTGAAGCTTTCTTT	CASSKGDSLGTEAFF
TRBJ2-5	TRBV5-1	few	NA	TGCGCCAGCAGCCTTCGACCGGGAATTTGGGAGACCCAGTACTTC	CASSLRPGIWETQYF
TRBJ1-1	TRBV12-5	NA	NA	TGTGCTAGTGGTTCTCTCGGGGGACTCGGTGCTTTCTTT	CASGSLGGLGAFF
TRBJ1-2	TRBV29-1	NA	NA	TGCAGCGTTGCTAACCACAACTATGGCTACACCTTC	CSVANHNYGYTF
TRBJ2-7	TRBV5-1	NA	TRBD2	TGCGCCAGCAGCTTGGCGGCGGGAGCGGCTTCTTACGAGCAGTACTTC	CASSLAAGAASYEQYF
TRBJ2-7	TRBV6-6	NA	NA	TGTGCCAGCAGCCAAGCAGTGGGTCACTACCAGCAGTACTTC	CASSQAVGHYQQYF
TRBJ1-2	TRBV5-6	NA	TRBD1	TGTGCCAGCAGCTCGAGGACAGGATGGGGCTATGGCTACACCTTC	CASSSRTGWGYGYTF
TRBJ1-1	TRBV15	NA	NA	TGTGCCACCAGCAGAGACGCCCTGGGGGCTGAAGCTTTCTTT	CATSRDALGAEAFF
TRBJ2-7	TRBV27	NA	NA	TGTGCCAGCAGTTCCCTCGACTACGAGCAGTACTTC	CASSSLDYEQYF
TRBJ1-5	TRBV2	NA	NA	TGTGCCAGCAGTGCACGACTACCGATGAATCAGCCCCAGCATTTT	CASSARLPMNQPQHF
TRBJ1-3	TRBV11-2	NA	TRBD1	TGTGCCAGCAGCCTAAATACAGGGGCTGGAAACACCATATATTTT	CASSLNTGAGNTIYF
TRBJ2-2	TRBV10-3	NA	TRBD1	TGTGCCATCAGTGAATTTGGACAGGCGAACACCGGGGAGCTGTTTTTT	CAISEFGQANTGELFF
TRBJ2-3	TRBV28	once	TRBD2	TGTGCCAGCAGCCTAATAGGGACTAGCGGGAGGCGGGATACGCAGTATTTT	CASSLIGTSGRRDTQYF
TRBJ1-1	TRBV7-2	once	NA	TGTGCCAGCAGCTTGGGCATATTGAACACTGAAGCTTTCTTT	CASSLGILNTEAFF
TRBJ2-2	TRBV9	NA	TRBD1	TGTGCCAGCAGCGCGACAGGGGCCTTCTCTACCGGGGAGCTGTTTTTT	CASSATGAFSTGELFF
TRBJ2-5	TRBV6-1	NA	NA	TGTGCCAGCAGTGAAAGAACTAAGGGTTCAAGGGAGACCCAGTACTTC	CASSERTKGSRETQYF
TRBJ1-4	TRBV5-1	NA	NA	TGCGCCAGCAGTAACACAGGCGCAACTAATGAAAAACTGTTTTTT	CASSNTGATNEKLFF
TRBJ2-7	TRBV25-1	NA	TRBD1	TGTGCCAGCAGTGATCGGGACAGATACTACGAGCAGTACTTC	CASSDRDRYYEQYF
TRBJ2-1	TRBV28	NA	NA	TGTGCCAGCAGTTTATACCCGGCTGATGAGCAGTTCTTC	CASSLYPADEQFF
TRBJ1-5	TRBV18	few	NA	TGTGCCAGCTCACCCCAAGGGGCCGGGGGCAATCAGCCCCAGCATTTT	CASSPQGAGGNQPQHF
TRBJ1-5	TRBV15	many	NA	TGTGCCACCCAGCAAGGGGCAGGGTACGATCAGCCCCAGCATTTT	CATQQGAGYDQPQHF
TRBJ2-7	TRBV6-1	NA	NA	TGTGCCAGCGACAGGCCTGCCTACGAGCAGTACTTC	CASDRPAYEQYF
TRBJ2-7	TRBV14	once	TRBD2	TGTGCCAGCAGCCAAGGAGCGGGGGGGCCCTACGAGCAGTACTTC	CASSQGAGGPYEQYF
TRBJ2-7	TRBV4-1	few	NA	TGCGCCAGCAGCCGGCGATCCGGCGTGCAGTACTTC	CASSRRSGVQYF
TRBJ2-1	TRBV7-9	few	TRBD2	TGTGCCAGCAGCCAACATCGGGGGGGAAATGCCGGGACCAATAATGAGCAGTTCTTC	CASSQHRGGNAGTNNEQFF
TRBJ2-7	TRBV2	NA	TRBD2	TGTGCCACCCATAGCGGGAGGGCCTCAAAAGAGCAGTACTTC	CATHSGRASKEQYF
TRBJ1-1	TRBV9	NA	NA	TGTGCCAGCAGCGAGGGGACATTTACTGAAGCTTTCTTT	CASSEGTFTEAFF
TRBJ2-5	TRBV27	NA	NA	TGTGCCAGCAGTTTTGGTGACCGGGAGACCCAGTACTTC	CASSFGDRETQYF
TRBJ2-5	TRBV2	NA	TRBD1	TGTGCCAGCAGTACAACAGGGGTTCGGGAGACCCAGTACTTC	CASSTTGVRETQYF
TRBJ1-1	TRBV7-9	few	NA	TGTGCCAGCAGCTTCCCGAACACTGAAGCTTTCTTT	CASSFPNTEAFF
TRBJ1-1	TRBV7-8	few	TRBD1	TGTGCCAGCAGCCCGTCGGGGACAGAGAACACTGAAGCTTTCTTT	CASSPSGTENTEAFF
TRBJ2-7	TRBV7-9	NA	NA	TGTGCCAGCAGCTTAGTTAGGGGGTCGTCCTACGAGCAGTACTTC	CASSLVRGSSYEQYF
TRBJ2-3	TRBV5-1	once	TRBD2	TGCGCCACCCAAGATGCGGGGGGAGGAGATACGCAGTATTTT	CATQDAGGGDTQYF